The subject of this entry is one TCR beta chain. No antigen is known for it. The sample originates from a study of cytomegalovirus exposure and HLA in healthy donors. About the research overall: As an earlier analysis found, around 170 million T cells yielded about 120 million unique TCR beta sequences. Early released data comprised around 79 million unique TCRs from HLA-typed donors.

The V end was cut by 9 bases, the J end by 3 bases, with 14 bases between. The CDR3 has 14 amino acids. Germline lookup yields CDR1 MDHEN and CDR2 SYDVKM. The PCR was carried out with 60 Vbeta primers and 13 Jbeta primers. Measured with immunoSEQ multiplex PCR; TCRdb has only the in-frame clones, and not every one. The sample holds 90,000 to 120,000 clones, less than 75% seen once. General observations from the study: There were some public TCRs occurring in many donors, but most TCR sequences were rare.

Source material: PBMCs. V usage is TRBV28 and J usage is TRBJ1-4; D not resolved. The sequence came from a man aged 35 to 55 in good health and CMV-seropositive. This CDR3 reads CASSRGQANEKLFF. The CDR3 DNA reads TGTGCCAGTTCCCGCGGGCAGGCTAATGAAAAACTGTTTTTT.